The source of this TCR beta chain is a study of response to subunit inactivated influenza vaccine. Study-level points and caveats: Each seasonal flu vaccination may recruit only limited new T cells, authors suggested.

The V and J ends lost 3 bases and 2 bases respectively, with 12 bases between them. In germline, CDR1 is SGDLS, CDR2 YYNGEE. This CDR3 comprises 16 residues. TCRdb analysed the RT-PCR reads with MiXCR anew, one entry per CDR3 protein. In the table there are 450,000 to 700,000 distinct CDR3 sequences, around 13% of which are singletons. This clonotype has only a few counts. What it binds is not known. The genes are TRBV9 and TRBJ2-6; D might be TRBD2 (5 bases). Material: PBMCs from blood, obtained 12 days after vaccination. The source is a man between 45 and 60 years old who received an inactivated influenza vaccine. The CDR3 region is CASSESRGAGANVLTF. CDR3 nucleotides: TGTGCCAGCAGCGAATCCCGGGGAGCTGGGGCCAACGTCCTGACTTTC. Combining the CDR3 with reference TRBV9 and TRBJ2-6 gives the whole variable domain DSGVTQTPKHLITATGQRVTLRCSPRSGDLSVYWYQQSLDQGLQFLIQYYNGEERAKGNILERFSAQQFPDLHSELNLSSLELGDSALYFCASSESRGAGANVLTFGAGSRLTVL.